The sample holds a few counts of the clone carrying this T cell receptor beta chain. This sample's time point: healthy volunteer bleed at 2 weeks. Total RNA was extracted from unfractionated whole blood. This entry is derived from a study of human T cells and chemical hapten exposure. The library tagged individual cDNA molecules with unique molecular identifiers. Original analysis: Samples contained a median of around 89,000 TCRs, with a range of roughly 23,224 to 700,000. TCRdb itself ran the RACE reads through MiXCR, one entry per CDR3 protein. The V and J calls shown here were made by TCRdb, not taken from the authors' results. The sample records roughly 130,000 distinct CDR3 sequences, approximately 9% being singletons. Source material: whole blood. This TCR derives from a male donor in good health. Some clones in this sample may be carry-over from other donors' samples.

As DNA, the CDR3 is TGTGCCAGCGTAGGGCTCGATGAAAAACTGTTTTTT. Translating it yields CASVGLDEKLFF. The chain joins TRBV21-1 to TRBJ1-4. TRBV21-1 is a documented pseudogene. CDR3 length: 12 amino acids.